The 8 T cell receptor beta chains listed next were all sequenced from one sample in a study of shared clonotypes between healthy human individuals (dated by TCRdb to about 2020). The library was built by means of the immunoSEQ multiplex PCR assay. TCRdb retrieved this table from immuneACCESS and kept in-frame rearrangements only. Not all clones are present; in checked studies, unresolved V genes account for under half, and no reason is known for the remainder. The sample has 1,500,000 or so clones on record, over 95% of them singletons. The top ten clonotypes cover over 1% of the sample. Sequencing input: naive CD4+ T cells sorted from blood. This specimen's cell subset or site label, interpreted: CD45RA+ positively selected. These receptors were obtained from a man aged 25 to 45 in good health.

The J gene is TRBJ1-4, the V gene TRBV4-2, with 7 bases lining up with TRBD1. The trim removed 1 base at V and 4 bases at J, leaving 3 bases unmatched. The CDR3 sequence is 15 residues long. CDR1 is LGHNA and CDR2 is YNFKEQ in the germline V gene. The CDR3 reads CASSQGSGGNEKLFF. CDR3 DNA: TGTGCCAGCAGCCAAGGATCAGGGGGTAATGAAAAACTGTTTTTT.

The chain joins TRBV5-4 to TRBJ2-2; D remains unclear. Between the trimmed V and J ends, which lost 0 bases and 2 bases, there was a span of 5 bases. The germline CDR1 and CDR2 sequences are SGHNT and YYREEE (reference sequence). CDR3 size: 14 residues. CDR3 coding DNA: TGTGCCAGCAGCTTGGTTCGAAACACCGGGGAGCTGTTTTTT. Its translation is CASSLVRNTGELFF.

The CDR3 nucleotides read TGTGCCAGCAGCCGGGCTGGTGGCGGCTACACCTTC. Translation gives CASSRAGGGYTF. The rearrangement joins TRBV7-2 to TRBJ1-2, with D unresolved. The length of the CDR3 is 12 residues. Germline V lookup: CDR1 SGHTA, CDR2 FQGNSA. The germline V and J ends were trimmed by 5 bases and 8 bases, with 12 bases remaining between them.

The chain employs TRBV18 and TRBJ2-2, with TRBD2 as a possible D gene (7 bases). Trimming took 2 bases from V and 4 from J, leaving 11 bases between them. Germline CDR1 is KGHSH and CDR2 is LQKENI. CDR3 length equals 15 residues. CDR3 sequence reads: CASSPSGGSTGELFF. CDR3 bases: TGTGCCAGCTCACCATCGGGGGGCAGCACCGGGGAGCTGTTTTTT.

This clone came up once. J is TRBJ2-1 and V is TRBV27, with 8 bases lining up with TRBD2. CDR3 length: 15 residues. Losses at the gene ends were 5 bases for V and 3 bases for J; bases not matched to a gene: 6. Germline-derived CDR1 and CDR2 are MNHEY and SMNVEV (reference sequence). Here the CDR3 DNA reads TGTGCCAGCAGTCCCGGGAGGGCACACTACAATGAGCAGTTCTTC. This encodes CASSPGRAHYNEQFF.

V gene TRBV7-9 combines with J gene TRBJ2-1; 10 nucleotides match TRBD2. The CDR3 runs to 15 residues. The V gene's germline CDR1 is SEHNR and CDR2 FQNEAQ (reference sequence). With 0 bases clipped from V and 9 bases from J, the junction kept 5 bases outside the gene matches. The CDR3 here is CASSLASGRAVEQFF. CDR3 in DNA: TGTGCCAGCAGCTTAGCAAGCGGGAGGGCCGTTGAGCAGTTCTTC.

This clone was observed once. The CDR3 coding sequence is TGTGCTAGTGGCTTCAACTACAATGAGCAGTTCTTC. Translated, it gives CASGFNYNEQFF. This chain links TRBV12-5 with TRBJ2-1, with no clear D. Trimming cost V 6 bases and J 3 bases, with 6 bases left between them. Germline-derived CDR1 and CDR2 are LGHNT and FRNRAP. CDR3 length: 12 amino acids.

The V and J genes are TRBV19 and TRBJ1-1, with D hard to call. With 5 bases removed from V and 10 bases from J, the gap between germline ends came to 17 bases. Germline V lookup: CDR1 LNHDA, CDR2 SQIVND (reference sequence). This CDR3 contains 13 residues. CDR3 DNA: TGTGCCAGTAGTGACCCAGGACGGCTCCGAGCTTTCTTT. Amino acids: CASSDPGRLRAFF.